A single sample gave rise to the 31 T cell receptor beta chains below, sequenced in a study of cytomegalovirus exposure and HLA in healthy donors. The PCR made use of 60 Vbeta and 13 Jbeta primers. Method: immunoSEQ multiplex PCR; TCRdb's copy keeps in-frame clones and lacks some. Of roughly 110,000 clones listed, 60% to 85% were seen once; the top ten hold roughly an eighth. The sequencing sample was made of PBMCs. These receptors all come from a woman between 40 and 55 years old in good health and CMV-seropositive.

This clone was counted a few times. The chain recombines TRBV29-1 with TRBJ2-4, with TRBD1 matching over 10 bases. CDR3 length: 18 residues. In germline, CDR1 is SQVTM, CDR2 ANQGSEA. V trimming: 0 bases; J trimming: 5 bases; junction bases outside the gene matches: 13. The CDR3 nucleotides read TGCAGCGTTGAAGATCCGGGACAGGGGATGGTGGTCGAAAACATTCAGTACTTC. It specifies CSVEDPGQGMVVENIQYF.

This clone was seen only a few times. V is TRBV30 and J is TRBJ2-2; D perhaps matches TRBD2 (6 bases). V shed 2 bases and J shed 7 bases, with 17 bases lying between them. The length of the CDR3 is 15 residues. Germline CDR1 GTSNPN, CDR2 SVGIG (reference sequence). CDR3 region: CAWSMVGGWGGELFF. The CDR3 DNA reads as TGTGCCTGGAGTATGGTTGGAGGGTGGGGCGGGGAGCTGTTTTTT. Filled out from reference TRBV30 and TRBJ2-2, the complete variable domain reads SQTIHQWPATLVQPVGSPLSLECTVEGTSNPNLYWYRQAAGRGLQLLFYSVGIGQISSEVPQNLSASRPQDRQFILSSKKLLLSDSGFYLCAWSMVGGWGGELFFGEGSRLTVL.

V usage is TRBV7-8 and J usage is TRBJ2-7; D is perhaps TRBD1 (6 bases). The CDR3 has 15 residues. V shed 5 bases and J shed 1 base, with 15 bases lying between them. Germline-derived CDR1 and CDR2 are SGHVS and FQNEAQ. CDR3 in amino acids: CASSPRGVGSYEQYF. The CDR3 coding sequence is TGTGCCAGCAGCCCCAGGGGAGTAGGGTCCTACGAGCAGTACTTC.

This clone was found a few times. Different DNA sequences within this sample yield the same CDR3. This rearrangement joins TRBV15 to TRBJ1-1; no definite D call. The CDR3 has 13 residues. Trimming took 0 bases from V and 1 from J, leaving 3 bases between them. Germline lookup yields CDR1 LNHNV and CDR2 YYDKDF (reference sequence). The CDR3 nucleotides are TGTGCCACCAGCAGAGACAGGAACACTGAAGCTTTCTTT. Translation gives CATSRDRNTEAFF.

This chain links TRBV2 with TRBJ2-5, with 7 bases aligning to TRBD1. The CDR3 sequence is 14 residues long. Germline lookup yields CDR1 SNHLY and CDR2 FYNNEI. V gave up 5 bases and J gave up 5 bases; unmatched junction bases: 8. This CDR3 is CASSKDREGETQYF. The CDR3 DNA is TGTGCCAGCAGTAAAGACAGGGAAGGGGAGACCCAGTACTTC.

The rearrangement links TRBV5-5 to TRBJ2-2; D is possibly TRBD1 (5 bases). Germline CDR1 and CDR2: SGHKS and YYEKEE (reference sequence). V dropped 3 bases and J dropped 5 bases, with 8 bases sitting between them. This CDR3 comprises 13 residues. The CDR3 sequence: CASSSQGTGELFF. CDR3 bases: TGTGCCAGCAGCTCTCAGGGTACCGGGGAGCTGTTTTTT.

The rearrangement links TRBV5-1 to TRBJ1-1; 7 nucleotides match TRBD1. CDR3 size: 14 residues. Germline CDR1 and CDR2: SGHRS and YFSETQ. With V trimmed by 2 bases and J by 5 bases, 6 bases remained unmatched. CDR3 bases: TGCGCCAGCAGCTTTCAAGGCAGGGGGACTGAAGCTTTCTTT. Translated: CASSFQGRGTEAFF. Full variable domain (outside the CDR3, taken from reference TRBV5-1 and TRBJ1-1): KAGVTQTPRYLIKTRGQQVTLSCSPISGHRSVSWYQQTPGQGLQFLFEYFSETQRNKGNFPGRFSGRQFSNSRSEMNVSTLELGDSALYLCASSFQGRGTEAFFGQGTRLTVV.

This chain connects TRBV5-1 to TRBJ1-6; D may be TRBD1 (5 bases). Germline V lookup: CDR1 SGHRS, CDR2 YFSETQ. V dropped 0 bases and J dropped 4 bases, with 11 bases sitting between them. This CDR3 has 16 residues. CDR3 coding DNA: TGCGCCAGCAGCTTGGCGCATGGGACTTATAATTCACCCCTCCACTTT. Encoded protein: CASSLAHGTYNSPLHF.

The J gene is TRBJ2-7, the V gene TRBV10-3, with TRBD1 matching over 9 bases. The CDR3 spans 14 residues. Looked up from germline, CDR1 is ENHRY and CDR2 is SYGVKD. Unmatched junction bases numbered 8, after V lost 2 bases and J lost 9 bases. DNA for the CDR3: TGTGCCATCAGTGAGAGGGACAGGGCAATGGGGCAGTACTTC. Residues: CAISERDRAMGQYF.

The rearrangement uses TRBV5-1 and TRBJ2-7, with D maybe TRBD1 (5 bases). CDR3 length equals 12 residues. The V end lost 2 bases, the J end lost 3 bases, and 6 bases lay between the germline ends. Looked up from germline, CDR1 is SGHRS and CDR2 is YFSETQ. The CDR3 DNA reads TGCGCCAGCAGCTTCGACAGCTACGAGCAGTACTTC. Translation gives CASSFDSYEQYF.

The chain couples TRBV4-2 to TRBJ1-2; 9 nucleotides line up with TRBD1. The CDR3 has 15 residues. The trim removed 1 base at V and 7 bases at J, leaving 7 bases unmatched. The germline V gene has CDR1 LGHNA and CDR2 YNFKEQ. Written as DNA, the CDR3 is TGTGCCAGCAGCCAAGGTGACAGGGGGTTGGGTGGCTACACCTTC. It codes for CASSQGDRGLGGYTF.

This rearrangement joins TRBV29-1 to TRBJ2-1; TRBD2 agrees at 12 bases. Germline V gene data show CDR1 as SQVTM and CDR2 as ANQGSEA. This CDR3 is built from 15 residues. Trimming at V came to 4 bases and at J to 5 bases, leaving 6 bases not matched to a gene. The CDR3 protein is CSVGVLAGGDNEQFF. CDR3 in DNA: TGCAGCGTTGGCGTACTAGCGGGGGGCGACAATGAGCAGTTCTTC.

The chain employs TRBV18 and TRBJ2-2, with TRBD2 matching 7 bases. CDR1 KGHSH and CDR2 LQKENI come from the germline V gene. Trimming took 2 bases from V and 5 from J; bases not matched to a gene: 5. CDR3 length: 15 amino acids. This chain's CDR3 is CASSPDLADTGELFF. In DNA, the CDR3 is TGTGCCAGCTCACCAGACCTAGCGGATACCGGGGAGCTGTTTTTT.

This clone is medium-sized by share. The chain recombines TRBV7-9 with TRBJ1-5; 7 positions match TRBD1. Germline V CDR1 and CDR2: SEHNR, FQNEAQ (reference sequence). The CDR3 runs to 14 residues. The junction had 4 bases not matched to a gene; V was cut back by 4 bases and J by 4 bases. The CDR3 sequence: CASSWDSKNQPQHF. The CDR3 DNA is TGTGCCAGCAGCTGGGACAGCAAAAATCAGCCCCAGCATTTT.

The CDR3 sequence is CASSSGQGYNTGELFF. Written as DNA, the CDR3 is TGTGCCAGCTCATCGGGACAGGGGTATAACACCGGGGAGCTGTTTTTT. The rearrangement joins TRBV18 to TRBJ2-2, with 10 bases lining up with TRBD1. V was pared by 5 bases and J by 2 bases, with 5 bases of the junction left unmatched. Germline loops: CDR1 KGHSH, CDR2 LQKENI. The length of the CDR3 is 16 residues.

In its sample, this clone was seen once. The V call is TRBV7-9, the J call TRBJ2-7, with 7 bases lining up with TRBD1. Germline-derived CDR1 and CDR2 are SEHNR and FQNEAQ (reference sequence). The trim removed 7 bases at V and 5 bases at J, leaving 11 bases unmatched. The CDR3 length is 14 residues. Written as DNA, the CDR3 is TGTGCCAGCATCAACCGGGACAGTGAAAACGAGCAGTACTTC. Amino acids: CASINRDSENEQYF.

The chain carries TRBV7-9 and TRBJ2-3; tentatively, D is TRBD1 (6 bases). V lost 2 bases, J lost 2 bases, and 11 bases lay in between. In germline, CDR1 is SEHNR, CDR2 FQNEAQ (reference sequence). The CDR3 runs to 15 residues. The CDR3 DNA reads TGTGCCAGCAGCTTACAGGGGCTGGTCACAGATACGCAGTATTTT. Protein: CASSLQGLVTDTQYF.

The genes are TRBV5-1 and TRBJ2-2; 12 bases fit TRBD2. The CDR3 contains 16 residues. The J segment lost 7 bases and the V segment lost 1 base, leaving 5 bases of the junction unmatched. Germline CDR1 SGHRS, CDR2 YFSETQ. The CDR3 protein is CASSLTSGGLNGELFF. In nucleotides, the CDR3 is TGCGCCAGCAGCTTGACTAGCGGGGGGTTGAACGGGGAGCTGTTTTTT.

This sequence joins TRBV7-9 and TRBJ1-2; no clear D. Deletions cut 7 bases from V and 8 bases from J, with 20 bases between. Germline CDR1 SEHNR, CDR2 FQNEAQ (reference sequence). The CDR3 loop spans 14 amino acids. The chain's CDR3 is CASNPSTGSTGYTF. In nucleotides, the CDR3 is TGTGCCAGCAACCCGTCAACGGGTTCTACCGGCTACACCTTC. Complete variable domain (other parts from reference TRBV7-9 and TRBJ1-2): DTGVSQNPRHKITKRGQNVTFRCDPISEHNRLYWYRQTLGQGPEFLTYFQNEAQLEKSRLLSDRFSAERPKGSFSTLEIQRTEQGDSAMYLCASNPSTGSTGYTFGSGTRLTVV.

The chain has TRBV4-1 and TRBJ1-2; possible D gene TRBD1, 5 bases. Germline CDR1 is MGHRA and CDR2 is YSYEKL. V lost 4 bases to trimming and J lost 4 bases, with 19 bases between them. This CDR3 is 16 amino acids long. DNA of the CDR3: TGCGCCAGCAGCCCGATGAAGGGACTCCCGAGCTATGGCTACACCTTC. Its translation: CASSPMKGLPSYGYTF.

This rearrangement joins TRBV9 to TRBJ2-2; the D gene is possibly TRBD2 (7 bases). Per the germline V gene, CDR1 is SGDLS and CDR2 is YYNGEE. The CDR3 runs 17 residues. The V end was cut by 3 bases, the J end by 4 bases, with 19 bases between. CDR3 nucleotide sequence: TGTGCCAGCAGCGGACGGGCGGGGGCGATACTCACCGGGGAGCTGTTTTTT. Amino acid sequence: CASSGRAGAILTGELFF.

This clone occurred once. Other nucleotide sequences in the sample specify the same CDR3. The chain combines TRBV5-1 with TRBJ2-5; 8 nucleotides line up with TRBD1. V lost 0 bases, J lost 2 bases, and 0 bases stayed unmatched. The CDR3 covers 14 residues. The germline CDR1 and CDR2 sequences are SGHRS and YFSETQ. The CDR3 nucleotides read TGCGCCAGCAGCTTGGGGACAGGGCAAGAGACCCAGTACTTC. It is translated as CASSLGTGQETQYF.

This chain links TRBV19 with TRBJ1-3; D not certain. The CDR3 totals 15 residues. Germline V gene sequence: CDR1 LNHDA, CDR2 SQIVND (reference sequence). Trimming shortened V by 6 bases and J by 1 base, and 13 bases separated the two germline ends. The CDR3 nucleotides read TGTGCCAGTAGCATCCAAGGGAGATCTGGAAACACCATATATTTT. Protein product: CASSIQGRSGNTIYF.

This clone was seen just once. The chain is built from TRBV25-1 and TRBJ1-4; D is undetermined. Trimming left V 4 bases short and J 6 bases short, with 9 bases between. The germline CDR1 and CDR2 sequences are MGHDK and SYGVNS. The CDR3 sequence is 13 residues long. The CDR3 protein is CASSVEGDEKLFF. CDR3 nucleotide sequence: TGTGCCAGCAGTGTAGAGGGTGATGAAAAACTGTTTTTT.

In this sample, this clone turned up a few times. The genes are TRBV5-1 and TRBJ2-3; maybe TRBD1 (6 bases). The CDR3 consists of 16 residues. V was trimmed by 0 bases and J by 5 bases, leaving 16 bases between them. From germline, CDR1 is SGHRS and CDR2 YFSETQ. CDR3 region: CASSLDGEWGQDTQYF. CDR3 nucleotides: TGCGCCAGCAGCTTGGATGGTGAATGGGGGCAAGATACGCAGTATTTT. Full variable domain (outside the CDR3, taken from reference TRBV5-1 and TRBJ2-3): KAGVTQTPRYLIKTRGQQVTLSCSPISGHRSVSWYQQTPGQGLQFLFEYFSETQRNKGNFPGRFSGRQFSNSRSEMNVSTLELGDSALYLCASSLDGEWGQDTQYFGPGTRLTVL.

The chain recombines TRBV5-1 with TRBJ2-1, with D possibly matching TRBD2 (6 bases). The ends were cut back, 4 bases at V and 1 base at J, with 9 bases in the middle. This CDR3 contains 14 residues. Germline loops: CDR1 SGHRS, CDR2 YFSETQ. This chain's CDR3 is CASSAGRSYNEQFF. DNA of the CDR3: TGCGCCAGCAGCGCGGGGCGGTCCTACAATGAGCAGTTCTTC.

This clone was recorded only once. J is TRBJ1-4 and V is TRBV19; weak D call: TRBD1 (6 bases). CDR1 is LNHDA and CDR2 is SQIVND in the germline V gene (reference sequence). V shed 8 bases and J shed 5 bases, with 21 bases lying between them. The CDR3 runs 16 residues. The CDR3 region has the DNA TGTGCCAGTGCGGGGGGGCGTTGGCCGGGGAATGAAAAACTGTTTTTT. It is translated as CASAGGRWPGNEKLFF. The whole variable domain, filled in from reference TRBV19 and TRBJ1-4, reads DGGITQSPKYLFRKEGQNVTLSCEQNLNHDAMYWYRQDPGQGLRLIYYSQIVNDFQKGDIAEGYSVSREKKESFPLTVTSAQKNPTAFYLCASAGGRWPGNEKLFFGSGTQLSVL.

This chain uses TRBV27 with TRBJ2-3, with 7 nucleotides matching TRBD1. Germline loops: CDR1 MNHEY, CDR2 SMNVEV (reference sequence). Germline trimming cut 8 bases from V and 5 bases from J; bases unmatched to any gene: 7. The CDR3 extends over 13 amino acids. CDR3 amino acids: CASGPDRVDTQYF. The CDR3 DNA sequence: TGTGCCAGCGGACCCGACAGGGTAGATACGCAGTATTTT.

This sequence joins TRBV11-2 and TRBJ2-4; a weak D match, TRBD2 (5 bases). Trimming stripped 5 bases from V and 9 bases from J, with 17 bases between. CDR1 and CDR2 from the germline V gene are SGHAT and FQNNGV. The length of the CDR3 is 14 residues. Written as DNA, the CDR3 is TGTGCCAGCAGCCTCCGGACTGGGGTTTCCATTCAGTACTTC. This gives the protein CASSLRTGVSIQYF.

V and J are TRBV2 and TRBJ1-2, with D possibly matching TRBD1 (5 bases). The CDR3 contains 13 residues. The V end lost 1 base, the J end lost 4 bases, and 7 bases lay between the germline ends. The germline V gene has CDR1 SNHLY and CDR2 FYNNEI. CDR3 sequence reads: CASSEEGVYGYTF. Here the CDR3 DNA reads TGTGCCAGCAGTGAAGAAGGGGTCTATGGCTACACCTTC.

This clone was detected a few times. The chain recombines TRBV19 with TRBJ1-1; D gene ambiguous. Trimming took off 5 bases at V and 6 bases at J, with 13 bases between the two ends. CDR3 length: 13 amino acids. CDR1 and CDR2 (germline): LNHDA, SQIVND (reference sequence). Here the CDR3 reads CASSPSFQAEAFF. CDR3 coding DNA: TGTGCCAGTAGTCCCTCATTCCAGGCTGAAGCTTTCTTT.